The T cell receptor (beta chain) described here comes from a study of cytomegalovirus exposure and HLA in healthy donors. Across the study: One earlier analysis, a look at 150 million to 200 million T cells, found some 110 million unique TCR beta sequences.

Study results and caveats: In a later analysis, HLA-associated beta chains showed higher expansion and lower generation probabilities than comparable chains. Based on reports, TCR beta sequences accurately predicted HLA-A and HLA-B alleles for most subjects.

The PCR used 60 Vbeta and 13 Jbeta primers. The data were produced by immunoSEQ multiplex PCR, yet TCRdb's version contains in-frame clones alone and is incomplete. The table for this sample gives 29,000 or so clones. Donors consisted of healthy bone marrow donors. A remark on this clone: Its antigen remains unknown.

The CDR3 has 14 amino acids. The V and J ends lost 2 bases and 2 bases respectively, with 9 bases between them. Germline V CDR1 and CDR2: SEHNR, FQNEAQ (reference sequence). The origin of this receptor is a man between 25 and 39 years old in good health and CMV-seronegative. The V call is TRBV7-9, the J call TRBJ1-2; D possibly corresponds to TRBD1 (5 bases). Sequencing was done on a sample of PBMCs. This CDR3 reads CASSLRGWNYGYTF. The CDR3 DNA reads TGTGCCAGCAGCTTAAGGGGATGGAACTATGGCTACACCTTC. Looking up the rest from reference TRBV7-9 and TRBJ1-2 gives the full variable domain: DTGVSQNPRHKITKRGQNVTFRCDPISEHNRLYWYRQTLGQGPEFLTYFQNEAQLEKSRLLSDRFSAERPKGSFSTLEIQRTEQGDSAMYLCASSLRGWNYGYTFGSGTRLTVV.